This T cell receptor (beta chain) was documented in a study of T cells in Graves' hyperthyroidism and ophthalmopathy. Researchers took RNA transcripts and amplified the TCR beta CDR3 regions from them. The TCR CDR3 was amplified in a first-round RT-PCR using the HTBI primer set. TCRdb re-called the multiplex PCR reads through MiXCR, storing one row per CDR3 protein. The sample yields 600,000 to 650,000 distinct CDR3 sequences, around 16% seen once. This clonotype was seen repeatedly, ten times or more. The CDR3 has 13 residues. V was pared by 2 bases and J by 4 bases, with 12 bases between. Germline V gives CDR1 DFQATT, CDR2 SNEGSKA (reference sequence).

The clonotype was recovered from a woman aged 25 to 39 with Graves' hyperthyroidism. Sequenced sample: blood. The chain recombines TRBV20-1 with TRBJ2-7; D possibly corresponds to TRBD2 (5 bases). CDR3 DNA sequence: TGCAGTGCTAGAATGCAAAGCGGATACGAGCAGTACTTC. This gives the protein CSARMQSGYEQYF.